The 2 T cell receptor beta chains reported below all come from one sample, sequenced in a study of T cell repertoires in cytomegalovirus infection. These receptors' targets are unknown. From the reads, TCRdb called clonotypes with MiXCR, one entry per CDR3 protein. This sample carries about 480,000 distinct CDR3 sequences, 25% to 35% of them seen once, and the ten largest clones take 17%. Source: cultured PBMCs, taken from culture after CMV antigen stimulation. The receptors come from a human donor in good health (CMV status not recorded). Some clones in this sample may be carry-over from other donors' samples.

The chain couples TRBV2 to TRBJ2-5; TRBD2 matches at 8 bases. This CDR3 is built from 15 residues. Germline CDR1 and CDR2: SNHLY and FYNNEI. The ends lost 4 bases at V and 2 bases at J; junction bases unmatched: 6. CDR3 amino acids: CASSAGGGRQETQYF. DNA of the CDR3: TGTGCCAGCAGTGCCGGGGGGGGCAGACAAGAGACCCAGTACTTC.

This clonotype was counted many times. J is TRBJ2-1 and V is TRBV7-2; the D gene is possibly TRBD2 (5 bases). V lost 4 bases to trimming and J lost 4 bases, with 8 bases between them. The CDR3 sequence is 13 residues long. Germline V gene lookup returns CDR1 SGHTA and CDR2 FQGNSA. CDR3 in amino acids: CASSSRTYNEQFF. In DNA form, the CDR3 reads TGTGCCAGCAGCTCGAGGACTTACAATGAGCAGTTCTTC.